This paragraph reports one TCR beta chain. The repertoire was sequenced with immunoSEQ multiplex PCR; TCRdb's copy has only in-frame clones and lacks some. This table has under 250,000 clones, 80% to 90% appearing once. This sample is drawn from a study of blood T cell repertoires in COVID-19. Study context: There were acute and convalescent COVID-19 samples, and they came from the United States, Italy and Spain. From T cells, B-cell-depleted T cells, or PBMCs came the material, which was cDNA or gDNA.

J was trimmed by 2 bases and V by 5 bases; bases with no gene match: 8. The CDR3 runs to 16 residues. Germline CDR1 and CDR2: MDHEN and SYDVKM. The age range of participants was 18 to 89 years, with residence in about two dozen US areas. Cohorts were determined from participant-reported clinical history. The J gene is TRBJ1-3, the V gene TRBV28; 8 bases match TRBD1. Sequencing was performed on PBMCs or T cells enriched from blood (not recorded which). The TCR comes from a middle-aged woman who had been exposed to COVID-19. The CDR3 DNA follows: TGTGCCAGCAGTCCCGGGACAGGTGTTACTGGAAACACCATATATTTT. Its translation: CASSPGTGVTGNTIYF.